Below, one T cell receptor beta chain is given with its context. Its antigen remains undetermined. No quality values exist for individual bases; no much larger clone is one base distant. The time point label corresponds to: baseline before first vaccination. Vaccinee samples came from UK trials COV001 and COV002, including a single-blind randomized controlled phase 2/3 trial of AZD1222 (ChAdOx1 nCoV-19) in healthy adults. Trial participant PBMC samples were collected at day 0 and day 28 after the second dose for TCRbeta chain sequencing. This sample stems from a study of T cell responses to AZD1222 COVID-19 vaccine (dated by TCRdb to the early 2020s). Concerning the study at large: Because spike-specific TCR depth and breadth did not differ between the two schedules, AZD1222 recipients who got a second dose at roughly 4 weeks were pooled with those who got a second dose at roughly 12 weeks. Enrollment into the trials was organized by age into subgroups of 18-55, 56-69 and 70-plus years, and those subgroups contained approximately 150, 30 and 60 TCR-sequenced participants, respectively. A total of around 240 trial participants underwent TCR sequencing, of whom 207 received two doses of AZD1222 and around 26 received two doses of the MenACWY control vaccine. The paper as a whole reports these results and caveats: Most participants were white British and females outnumbered males, and the authors suggested that clonal diversity may have been underestimated. Because no samples from the day 14 peak response were available, repertoires could be characterized only after the peak T cell response. Reportedly, almost half of the unique spike-specific TCRs recognized epitopes lying outside the regions that are mutated in the B.1.351 and B.1.1.7 variants. The whole spike protein was spanned by vaccine-associated CD4 TCRs, and dominant responses were seen in regions 160-218 and 743-854. After two AZD1222 doses, spike-specific TCR breadth and depth were significantly higher than at day 0 and than in MenACWY recipients. Conclusions about previously exposed vaccinees are limited, since just six AZD1222 recipients were seropositive for SARS-CoV-2 at baseline. The 56-69-year group was small, and its depth increase did not reach significance, likely because of low power.

The cysteine opens and the phenylalanine closes a CDR3 of 15 amino acids. CDR3 DNA is the only sequence kept; it has 45 bases, read in frame from the first base. CDR1 and CDR2 (SNHLY, FYNNEI) derive from the germline V gene. V loses 6 bases, J loses 3 bases, and the germline ends lie 14 bases apart. The CDR3 regions of human TCRbeta chains were analyzed by immunosequencing. The original methods were these. Repertoire TCRs were checked for matches against a reference library of SARS-CoV-2-specific TCRs that had been generated using the MIRA antigen-specificity platform. Breadth was defined as the fraction of unique TCRs that were SARS-CoV-2-associated. Depth was defined as the fraction of total T cells that were SARS-CoV-2-associated. Each spike-specific TCR was assigned to its reactive spike region and to a CD4 or CD8 class using the MIRA data. Log10-transformed breadth and depth values were compared by one-way ANOVA with Sidak's multiple comparisons tests. TCRdb re-hosts the immuneACCESS table, in-frame sequences only. Its copies lack some clones; in the studies checked, an unresolved V gene accounts for under half of them, and the cause for the rest is not known. The V and J calls and clone size are taken from that table; D and trimming were inferred from the DNA. The sample has about 68,000 clones on record, almost 90% of them singletons. Of the sample, 7.5% to 9.5% falls within the top ten clones.

The rearranged segments are TRBV2 and TRBJ1-4; TRBD1 is a possible D gene, resting on 6 matching bases. The sequence was obtained from an adult in good health. Sequences were derived from peripheral blood, sampled on day 0 of AZD1222 vaccination. The nucleotide sequence reads TGTGCCAGCAGCGGCACAGGGCGGGCTAATGAAAAACTGTTTTTT. This yields the protein CASSGTGRANEKLFF.